This record looks at one T cell receptor beta chain sequence and its context. Trimming cost V 6 bases and J 6 bases; bases outside gene matches: 15. The CDR3 totals 17 residues. Full-length variable regions came from constant-region reverse primers plus semi-nested Nested Universal Primer A PCR. TCRdb redid the calling of the 5' RACE reads with MiXCR, one entry per CDR3 protein. Of under 9,500 distinct CDR3 sequences listed, around a third are singletons. Tregs were sorted as CD4+CD25+CD127-/low cells. Sequencing was carried out using Tregs sorted from blood. This rearrangement joins TRBV12-3 or TRBV12-4 to TRBJ2-3, with 10 bases fitting TRBD2. The source of this sequence is a female donor with breast cancer. DNA for the CDR3: TGTGCCAGCAGCCGCCGTAGAGCGGGAGGGCCATGGGATACGCAGTATTTT. Translation gives CASSRRRAGGPWDTQYF.